What follows is one T cell receptor beta chain and its context. Its antigen is undetermined. Using a J-beta primer mix together with a sample-barcoded 5' primer, a second PCR was run for about 6 to 12 cycles. In TCRdb, the 5' RACE reads were re-called with MiXCR into one record per CDR3 protein. The table has 790,000 or so distinct CDR3 sequences, 46% seen once. Per sample, extraction of total RNA gave at least 6 micrograms in every case. These data originate in a study of blood T cells in healthy people across ages. Study findings and constraints: Diversity was higher, and naive CD4+ cells more numerous, in long-lived donors than in aged donors.

This CDR3 is built from 16 residues. V lost 3 bases, J lost 4 bases, and 16 bases lay in between. Germline V CDR1 and CDR2: KGHSH, LQKENI. The sample consisted of blood. The receptor was isolated from an elderly man in good health. The chain couples TRBV18 to TRBJ2-1; D possibly corresponds to TRBD2 (7 bases). Here the CDR3 DNA reads TGTGCCAGCTCACCCCTAAACGCGGGGGCTTACAATGAGCAGTTCTTC. This encodes CASSPLNAGAYNEQFF.